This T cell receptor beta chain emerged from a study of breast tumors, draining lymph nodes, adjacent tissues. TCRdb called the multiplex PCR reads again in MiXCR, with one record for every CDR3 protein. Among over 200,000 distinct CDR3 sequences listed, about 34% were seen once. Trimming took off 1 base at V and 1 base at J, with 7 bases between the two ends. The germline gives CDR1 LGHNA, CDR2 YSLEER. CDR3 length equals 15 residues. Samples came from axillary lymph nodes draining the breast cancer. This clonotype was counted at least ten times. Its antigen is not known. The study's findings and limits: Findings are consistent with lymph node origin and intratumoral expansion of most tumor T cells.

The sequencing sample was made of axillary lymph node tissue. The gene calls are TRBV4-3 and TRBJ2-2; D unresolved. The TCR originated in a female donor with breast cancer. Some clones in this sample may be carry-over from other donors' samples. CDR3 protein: CASSQVPGNTGELFF. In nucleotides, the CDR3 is TGCGCCAGCAGCCAAGTTCCAGGGAACACCGGGGAGCTGTTTTTT.